The rows below give T cell receptor beta chains drawn from one sample of a study of blood T cells in healthy people across ages. TCRdb re-called the 5' RACE reads with MiXCR, one entry per CDR3 protein. Seen here are about 1.4 million distinct CDR3 sequences, roughly 64% observed once, and the top ten hold roughly 7%. Material for sequencing was blood. All receptors come from a man aged 18-30 years in good health. The CDR3 runs from the conserved cysteine through the conserved F or W. The D gene is left open where the match is weak. Some rows have no size entry. The others give once, few or many, or a class for an expanded clone.

length	size	V	D	J	CDR3	DNA
15	.	TRBV11-2	TRBD2	TRBJ2-1	CASSLTGGPQGEQFF	TGTGCCAGCAGCTTAACGGGAGGGCCACAAGGAGAGCAGTTCTTC
14	few	TRBV6-2/TRBV6-3	TRBD2	TRBJ2-1	CATRGTSGYNEQFF	TGTGCCACCAGGGGCACTAGCGGCTACAATGAGCAGTTCTTC
19	few	TRBV9	TRBD1	TRBJ2-6	CASSATGTGLPSGANVLTF	TGTGCCAGCAGCGCAACCGGGACAGGGCTCCCCTCTGGGGCCAACGTCCTGACTTTC
13	few	TRBV6-2/TRBV6-3	.	TRBJ1-4	CASSYGRGEKLFF	TGTGCCAGCAGTTACGGCCGGGGTGAAAAACTGTTTTTT
13	many	TRBV27	.	TRBJ2-7	CASSLGTTYEQYF	TGTGCCAGCAGTTTGGGCACTACCTACGAGCAGTACTTC
13	.	TRBV7-9	TRBD2	TRBJ2-7	CASSGFGLYEQYF	TGTGCCAGTAGCGGGTTTGGGCTTTACGAGCAGTACTTC
14	.	TRBV20-1	.	TRBJ2-3	CSARDGAPADTQYF	TGCAGTGCTAGAGATGGGGCCCCCGCAGATACGCAGTATTTT
15	.	TRBV20-1	TRBD1	TRBJ1-2	CSARELGQANYGYTF	TGCAGTGCTAGAGAATTGGGACAGGCCAACTATGGCTACACCTTC
11	few	TRBV29-1	.	TRBJ2-1	CSVGPPHEQFF	TGCAGCGTTGGGCCCCCGCATGAGCAGTTCTTC
16	once	TRBV25-1	TRBD2	TRBJ2-5	CASSDSLAGGKETQYF	TGTGCCAGCAGTGATAGTCTAGCGGGAGGAAAAGAGACCCAGTACTTC
13	.	TRBV7-9	.	TRBJ2-7	CASSAEGPYEQYF	TGTGCCAGCAGCGCAGAAGGACCCTACGAGCAGTACTTC
14	few	TRBV29-1	.	TRBJ2-1	CSVVGGMGQDEQFF	TGCAGCGTTGTTGGAGGGATGGGTCAGGATGAGCAGTTCTTC
16	.	TRBV27	TRBD2	TRBJ2-1	CASSFLTSGGGNEQFF	TGTGCCAGCAGTTTTCTGACTAGCGGGGGGGGTAATGAGCAGTTCTTC
15	few	TRBV5-6	.	TRBJ2-7	CASSLAAAASYEQYF	TGTGCCAGCAGCTTGGCTGCGGCAGCATCCTACGAGCAGTACTTC
16	.	TRBV12-3/TRBV12-4	TRBD2	TRBJ2-2	CASRVLAGGWTGELFF	TGTGCCAGCAGGGTACTAGCGGGAGGTTGGACCGGGGAGCTGTTTTTT
15	few	TRBV11-2	.	TRBJ1-5	CASSLAGLGNQPQHF	TGTGCCAGCAGCTTAGCGGGGTTGGGCAATCAGCCCCAGCATTTT
13	few	TRBV2	.	TRBJ2-5	CASSVLAKETQYF	TGTGCCAGCAGTGTCCTAGCGAAAGAGACCCAGTACTTC
19	.	TRBV5-1	TRBD2	TRBJ2-3	CASSSGGVKVAGDTDTQYF	TGCGCCAGCAGCTCGGGAGGAGTTAAAGTAGCGGGGGACACAGATACGCAGTATTTT
17	few	TRBV4-1	TRBD2	TRBJ2-1	CASSLIQWTSGSGEQFF	TGCGCCAGCAGCCTCATCCAATGGACTAGCGGGAGTGGGGAGCAGTTCTTC
17	.	TRBV6-1	TRBD1	TRBJ2-7	CASTQTATGEITYEQYF	TGTGCCAGCACACAGACTGCGACAGGGGAAATTACCTACGAGCAGTACTTC
18	few	TRBV10-3	.	TRBJ2-6	CAISGLPGERAGANVLTF	TGTGCCATCAGTGGGCTTCCGGGCGAAAGAGCTGGGGCCAACGTCCTGACTTTC
17	few	TRBV10-3	TRBD2	TRBJ2-3	CAISVRRGETRGDTQYF	TGTGCCATCAGTGTTCGACGGGGGGAAACAAGAGGAGATACGCAGTATTTT
14	.	TRBV20-1	TRBD2	TRBJ2-7	CSAPPSGASYEQYF	TGCAGTGCTCCGCCTAGCGGGGCCTCCTACGAGCAGTACTTC
16	.	TRBV7-2	TRBD2	TRBJ2-3	CASRVLAGTLTDTQYF	TGTGCCAGCAGGGTACTAGCGGGGACCCTCACAGATACGCAGTATTTT
13	.	TRBV29-1	.	TRBJ2-3	CSVEGGVTDTQYF	TGCAGCGTTGAAGGGGGGGTTACAGATACGCAGTATTTT
12	.	TRBV29-1	.	TRBJ1-2	CSVEVDPSGYTF	TGCAGCGTTGAAGTGGACCCCAGTGGCTACACCTTC
15	.	TRBV21-1	.	TRBJ1-3	CASSKAQTDGNTIYF	TGTGCCAGCAGCAAAGCGCAAACTGATGGAAACACCATATATTTT
13	.	TRBV29-1	.	TRBJ2-1	CSVESQNLNEQFF	TGCAGCGTTGAATCACAGAACCTTAATGAGCAGTTCTTC
17	.	TRBV6-5	.	TRBJ2-7	CASSYSQGQGASYEQYF	TGTGCCAGCAGTTACTCCCAAGGGCAGGGAGCGTCCTACGAGCAGTACTTC
16	.	TRBV4-2	.	TRBJ1-4	CASSQEGAGTNGKLFF	TGTGCCAGCAGCCAAGAGGGGGCCGGAACTAATGGAAAACTGTTTTTT
15	.	TRBV7-2	.	TRBJ2-3	CASSPAGAGADTQYF	TGTGCCAGCAGCCCCGCAGGGGCGGGGGCAGATACGCAGTATTTT
19	once	TRBV20-1	TRBD1	TRBJ2-7	CSARLLGQGVRRSSYEQYF	TGCAGTGCTAGACTGCTTGGACAGGGGGTACGGCGGAGCTCCTACGAGCAGTACTTC
16	.	TRBV11-2	TRBD2	TRBJ2-1	CASSLAIRGGTNEQFF	TGTGCCAGCAGCTTAGCGATTCGGGGGGGCACAAATGAGCAGTTCTTC
14	few	TRBV12-3/TRBV12-4	TRBD1	TRBJ1-5	CASRGTGGNQPQHF	TGTGCCAGCAGGGGGACAGGGGGCAATCAGCCCCAGCATTTT
14	many	TRBV4-3	TRBD1	TRBJ2-5	CASSQITGGETQYF	TGCGCCAGCAGCCAGATAACAGGGGGAGAGACCCAGTACTTC
16	.	TRBV10-2	.	TRBJ2-2	CASSDRVLQRAGELFF	TGCGCCAGCAGTGACAGGGTTCTCCAACGGGCCGGGGAGCTGTTTTTT
13	few	TRBV27	.	TRBJ2-5	CASRAEGQETQYF	TGTGCCAGCAGGGCGGAGGGCCAAGAGACCCAGTACTTC
14	.	TRBV12-3/TRBV12-4	.	TRBJ1-3	CASSWRGFGNTIYF	TGTGCCAGCAGTTGGCGGGGGTTCGGAAACACCATATATTTT
16	.	TRBV4-1	.	TRBJ1-4	CASSQAPRGRNEKLFF	TGCGCCAGCAGCCAAGCACCTCGGGGACGGAATGAAAAACTGTTTTTT
12	.	TRBV6-6	TRBD2	TRBJ2-5	CASKAGEETQYF	TGTGCCAGCAAGGCGGGGGAAGAGACCCAGTACTTC
16	.	TRBV9	.	TRBJ2-1	CASSVYHGGSYNEQFF	TGTGCCAGCAGCGTATATCACGGGGGCTCCTACAATGAGCAGTTCTTC
13	few	TRBV29-1	.	TRBJ2-3	CSVDSRTADTQYF	TGCAGCGTTGACAGCAGGACGGCAGATACGCAGTATTTT
16	.	TRBV5-1	.	TRBJ2-3	CASSLGAFDRTDTQYF	TGCGCCAGCAGCTTGGGGGCCTTCGACCGCACAGATACTCAGTATTTT
15	once	TRBV7-2	.	TRBJ1-1	CASSLVGGRNTEAFF	TGTGCCAGCAGCTTAGTAGGGGGACGGAACACTGAAGCTTTCTTT
13	few	TRBV5-1	.	TRBJ1-2	CASSSDGQYGYTF	TGCGCCAGCAGCTCGGACGGACAATATGGCTACACCTTC
12	few	TRBV29-1	.	TRBJ2-7	CSAVGSGDEQYF	TGCAGCGCGGTGGGGAGCGGCGATGAGCAGTACTTC
14	.	TRBV5-1	TRBD1	TRBJ1-2	CASRLTGDRYGYTF	TGCGCCAGCAGACTGACAGGGGATCGGTATGGCTACACCTTC
13	.	TRBV25-1	.	TRBJ1-6	CASSQVYNSPLHF	TGTGCCAGCAGTCAGGTTTATAATTCACCCCTCCACTTT